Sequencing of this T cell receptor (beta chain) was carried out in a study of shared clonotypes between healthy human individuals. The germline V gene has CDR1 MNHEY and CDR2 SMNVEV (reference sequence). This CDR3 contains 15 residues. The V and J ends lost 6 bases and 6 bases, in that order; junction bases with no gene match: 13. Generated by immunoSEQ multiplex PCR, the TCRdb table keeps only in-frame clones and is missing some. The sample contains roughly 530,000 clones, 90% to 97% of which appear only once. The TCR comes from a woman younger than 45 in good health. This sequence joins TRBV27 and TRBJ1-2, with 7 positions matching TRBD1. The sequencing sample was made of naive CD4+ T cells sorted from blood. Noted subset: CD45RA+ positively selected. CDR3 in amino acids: CASSLARTGSDGYTF. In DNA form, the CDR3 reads TGTGCCAGCAGCTTGGCCCGGACAGGATCGGATGGCTACACCTTC.